One sample yielded the 28 T cell receptor beta chains listed below, sequenced in a study of regulatory T cells in long-lasting Graves disease. Time point: persistent/refractory GD, antithyroid drugs over 5 years with positive TRAb. Isolated PBMC RNA provided the starting material for the TCR library. Arm-PCR with iRepertoire HTBI primers amplified the CDR3 regions for these TCR beta libraries. TCRdb re-called the multiplex PCR reads through MiXCR, storing one row per CDR3 protein. This table has some 470,000 distinct CDR3 sequences, about 22% appearing once. This material consisted of peripheral blood mononuclear cells (PBMCs), taken when the disease was refractory, from a patient treated with antithyroid drugs. The receptors derive from a female donor with Graves disease.

This clonotype was seen a handful of times. The V gene is TRBV24-1, the J gene TRBJ2-2; possibly TRBD2 for D (5 bases). With 9 bases removed from V and 4 bases from J, the gap between germline ends came to 11 bases. CDR3 length: 13 residues. CDR1 and CDR2 (germline): KGHDR, SFDVKD. CDR3 sequence: CATSDLSTGELFF. CDR3 nucleotides: TGTGCCACCTCGGACTTATCCACCGGGGAGCTGTTTTTT.

This chain links TRBV28 with TRBJ2-1; 8 bases align to TRBD1. This CDR3 comprises 17 residues. Germline V lookup: CDR1 MDHEN, CDR2 SYDVKM. The V and J ends lost 6 bases and 4 bases, in that order; junction bases with no gene match: 14. The CDR3 protein is CASRSLQGERIYNEQFF. The CDR3 DNA follows: TGTGCCAGCAGGTCTTTACAGGGGGAGCGAATTTACAATGAGCAGTTCTTC.

This clonotype was observed many times. The chain carries TRBV19 and TRBJ1-5; TRBD1 is a possible D gene (5 bases). The CDR3 sequence is 14 residues long. The germline CDR1 and CDR2 sequences are LNHDA and SQIVND (reference sequence). The V end was cut by 8 bases, the J end by 2 bases, with 13 bases between. CDR3 region: CASSGQGGNQPQHF. The CDR3, as DNA: TGTGCCAGTTCAGGGCAAGGCGGCAATCAGCCCCAGCATTTT. Full variable domain (outside the CDR3, taken from reference TRBV19 and TRBJ1-5): DGGITQSPKYLFRKEGQNVTLSCEQNLNHDAMYWYRQDPGQGLRLIYYSQIVNDFQKGDIAEGYSVSREKKESFPLTVTSAQKNPTAFYLCASSGQGGNQPQHFGDGTRLSIL.

V gene TRBV10-3 combines with J gene TRBJ2-2; no clear D. CDR1 and CDR2 from the germline V gene are ENHRY and SYGVKD. V lost 4 bases and J lost 0, with 9 bases in between. The CDR3 is 15 residues long. The CDR3 protein is CAISVGQTNTGELFF. CDR3 nucleotide sequence: TGTGCCATCAGTGTTGGGCAAACGAACACCGGGGAGCTGTTTTTT.

This clonotype was observed many times. CDR3 bases: TGTGCCAGCAGAGGGGGGGGGATTGGCTACACCTTC. It translates to CASRGGGIGYTF. This chain connects TRBV2 to TRBJ1-2; perhaps TRBD1 as D (6 bases). This CDR3 spans 12 amino acids. V was pared by 6 bases and J by 7 bases, with 12 bases between. Germline V gene lookup returns CDR1 SNHLY and CDR2 FYNNEI.

This clonotype occurred many times. V is TRBV5-6 and J is TRBJ1-1; maybe TRBD1 (5 bases). Trimming cost V 0 bases and J 7 bases, with 7 bases left between them. The CDR3 sequence is 12 residues long. Germline V gene lookup returns CDR1 SGHDT and CDR2 YYEEEE. In nucleotides, the CDR3 is TGTGCCAGCAGCTTGGGGGACGGTGAAGCTTTCTTT. Translation gives CASSLGDGEAFF.

The V call is TRBV5-6, the J call TRBJ1-2; D gene unclear. The V end was cut by 0 bases, the J end by 2 bases, with 8 bases between. Germline-derived CDR1 and CDR2 are SGHDT and YYEEEE. This CDR3 has 14 amino acids. The CDR3 sequence: CASSLAGTNYGYTF. The CDR3 bases are TGTGCCAGCAGCTTGGCCGGCACGAACTATGGCTACACCTTC.

This chain joins TRBV30 and TRBJ1-1, with 7 nucleotides matching TRBD1. This CDR3 has 18 residues. V trimming: 1 base; J trimming: 3 bases; junction bases outside the gene matches: 17. CDR1 and CDR2 from the germline V gene are GTSNPN and SVGIG (reference sequence). The CDR3: CAWSANYRGGGGYTEAFF. CDR3 DNA: TGTGCCTGGAGTGCAAATTACCGGGGAGGGGGCGGGTACACTGAAGCTTTCTTT.

This chain's CDR3 is CSEGQDYGYTF. The CDR3 DNA sequence: TGCAGTGAGGGACAGGACTATGGCTACACCTTC. The gene calls are TRBV29-1 and TRBJ1-2; TRBD1 agrees at 8 bases. In germline, CDR1 is SQVTM, CDR2 ANQGSEA. The CDR3 totals 11 residues.

This clonotype was picked up a small number of times. The chain recombines TRBV10-3 with TRBJ1-1, with TRBD1 identical over 9 bases. The CDR3 loop spans 13 amino acids. From germline, CDR1 is ENHRY and CDR2 SYGVKD. V lost 8 bases to trimming and J lost 4 bases; unmatched junction nucleotides: 5. The CDR3 nucleotides are TGTGCCATCCGGGACAGGGTGACCACTGAAGCTTTCTTT. This codes for CAIRDRVTTEAFF.

This clonotype was detected ten times or more. The CDR3, as DNA: TGCAGTGCTAGTCAGGACAATTTATCTCATGGCTACACCTTC. The encoded protein is CSASQDNLSHGYTF. The chain recombines TRBV20-1 with TRBJ1-2; TRBD1 is a possible D gene (5 bases). The CDR3 runs to 14 residues. Trimming left V 3 bases short and J 6 bases short, with 17 bases between. Germline V gives CDR1 DFQATT, CDR2 SNEGSKA (reference sequence).

This clonotype showed up many times. V is TRBV10-3 and J is TRBJ2-7; 9 nucleotides align to TRBD2. The V and J ends lost 2 bases and 2 bases, in that order; junction bases with no gene match: 13. This CDR3 is built from 18 residues. Looked up from germline, CDR1 is ENHRY and CDR2 is SYGVKD. The CDR3 DNA is TGTGCCATCAGTGAGGGCATTGGGCTAGCGGGACGAGCCTACGAGCAGTACTTC. Its translation is CAISEGIGLAGRAYEQYF.

This clonotype was counted at least ten times. This sequence joins TRBV15 and TRBJ1-2; D possibly corresponds to TRBD1 (5 bases). CDR1 is LNHNV, CDR2 YYDKDF, per germline (reference sequence). The CDR3 sequence is 13 residues long. Between the trimmed V and J ends, which lost 5 bases and 3 bases, there was a span of 10 bases. As DNA, the CDR3 is TGTGCCACCAGCTCAGGGACCGACTATGGCTACACCTTC. It yields the protein CATSSGTDYGYTF.

This clonotype has just a few counts. The chain recombines TRBV7-2 with TRBJ1-2, with D possibly matching TRBD1 (6 bases). Between the trimmed V and J ends, which lost 4 bases and 4 bases, there was a span of 16 bases. Germline CDR1 and CDR2: SGHTA and FQGNSA. The CDR3 is 15 residues long. CDR3 nucleotide sequence: TGTGCCAGCAGCTCAGGGGTGAGGAGTGGCTATGGCTACACCTTC. Translating it yields CASSSGVRSGYGYTF.

This clonotype was found many times. The rearrangement links TRBV11-3 to TRBJ2-7; D unclear. This CDR3 region has 14 residues. Germline CDR1 and CDR2: SGHNT and YENEEA. Trimming took off 5 bases at V and 3 bases at J, with 14 bases between the two ends. The CDR3 DNA follows: TGTGCCAGCAGCCCCCCCCTCGGGTTCTACGAGCAGTACTTC. Translating gives CASSPPLGFYEQYF.

The table lists this clonotype with many counts. The chain joins TRBV11-1 to TRBJ1-1; D unclear. The CDR3 has 14 amino acids. Germline V CDR1 and CDR2: SGHAT, FQDESV (reference sequence). V was shortened by 4 bases and J by 5 bases, with 14 bases between the two germline ends. CDR3 in amino acids: CASSSQTAGTEAFF. DNA for the CDR3: TGTGCCAGCAGCTCACAGACCGCGGGGACTGAAGCTTTCTTT. Using reference TRBV11-1 and TRBJ1-1 for the parts outside the CDR3, the full variable domain is EAEVAQSPRYKITEKSQAVAFWCDPISGHATLYWYRQILGQGPELLVQFQDESVVDDSQLPKDRFSAERLKGVDSTLKIQPAELGDSAMYLCASSSQTAGTEAFFGQGTRLTVV.

This clonotype came up many times. V gene TRBV19 combines with J gene TRBJ1-4; 8 bases line up with TRBD1. J lost 3 bases, V lost 5 bases, and 5 bases had no gene match. The length of the CDR3 is 15 residues. CDR1 and CDR2 from the germline V gene are LNHDA and SQIVND (reference sequence). CDR3 coding DNA: TGTGCCAGTAGTCCTCCGGGACAGGCTAATGAAAAACTGTTTTTT. Amino acids: CASSPPGQANEKLFF. The variable domain in full, completed from reference TRBV19 and TRBJ1-4, reads DGGITQSPKYLFRKEGQNVTLSCEQNLNHDAMYWYRQDPGQGLRLIYYSQIVNDFQKGDIAEGYSVSREKKESFPLTVTSAQKNPTAFYLCASSPPGQANEKLFFGSGTQLSVL.

This clonotype was found many times. This chain connects TRBV10-3 to TRBJ1-2, with TRBD1 matching over 10 bases. The CDR3 totals 14 residues. Germline CDR1 reads ENHRY; CDR2 reads SYGVKD. The J segment lost 8 bases and the V segment lost 2 bases, leaving 5 bases of the junction unmatched. CDR3 region: CAISEPDRGRGYTF. In DNA form, the CDR3 reads TGTGCCATCAGTGAGCCTGACAGGGGGCGAGGCTACACCTTC.

This clonotype came up many times. V and J are TRBV24-1 and TRBJ2-7; D might be TRBD1 (5 bases). Trimming took off 7 bases at V and 2 bases at J, with 17 bases between the two ends. Germline values: CDR1 KGHDR, CDR2 SFDVKD. The length of the CDR3 is 15 residues. The CDR3 DNA follows: TGTGCCACCAGCCAAGACAGCCTTTTCCCCTACGAGCAGTACTTC. Its protein product is CATSQDSLFPYEQYF.

Ten or more counts support this clonotype. The genes are TRBV28 and TRBJ1-1; D remains ambiguous. CDR3 length equals 14 residues. Between the trimmed V and J ends, which lost 2 bases and 5 bases, there was a span of 12 bases. Germline CDR1 and CDR2: MDHEN and SYDVKM. CDR3 sequence (DNA): TGTGCCAGCAGTTTACGTCGTTTCCGGACTGAAGCTTTCTTT. It yields the protein CASSLRRFRTEAFF.

This clonotype was seen a few times. The genes are TRBV6-1 and TRBJ1-5, with TRBD1 matching 7 bases. V lost 4 bases to trimming and J lost 7 bases; unmatched junction nucleotides: 10. This CDR3 contains 15 residues. Germline CDR1 reads MNHNS; CDR2 reads SASEGT. The CDR3 is CASSGGSRGVQPQHF. For the CDR3, the DNA is TGTGCCAGCAGTGGGGGATCCAGGGGGGTACAGCCCCAGCATTTT.

The table lists this clonotype with many counts. The rearrangement uses TRBV5-1 and TRBJ1-1; D possibly corresponds to TRBD1 (5 bases). Trimming shortened V by 1 base and J by 3 bases, and 10 bases separated the two germline ends. Germline loops: CDR1 SGHRS, CDR2 YFSETQ. This CDR3 has 14 residues. As DNA, the CDR3 is TGCGCCAGCAGCTTGACCGGGGACGACACTGAAGCTTTCTTT. Protein product: CASSLTGDDTEAFF.

This clonotype has just a few counts. V is TRBV7-2 and J is TRBJ1-4; possibly TRBD1 for D (6 bases). Per the germline V gene, CDR1 is SGHTA and CDR2 is FQGNSA. V was pared by 1 base and J by 5 bases, with 11 bases between. This CDR3 has 15 residues. The DNA for the CDR3 is TGTGCCAGCAGCTTAGTTGGGGGGCGAAATGAAAAACTGTTTTTT. It yields the protein CASSLVGGRNEKLFF.

This chain joins TRBV5-1 and TRBJ2-7, with 8 positions matching TRBD2. Trimming took 4 bases from V and 3 from J; bases not matched to a gene: 9. Germline V gene sequence: CDR1 SGHRS, CDR2 YFSETQ. The CDR3 covers 15 residues. The CDR3 nucleotides read TGCGCCAGCAGCGCTGGGCCGGGGACTAGCTACGAGCAGTACTTC. Translation gives CASSAGPGTSYEQYF.

The chain combines TRBV5-1 with TRBJ2-3; D possibly corresponds to TRBD2 (6 bases). The CDR3 is 13 residues long. The ends were cut back, 4 bases at V and 5 bases at J, with 11 bases in the middle. CDR1 is SGHRS, CDR2 YFSETQ, per germline. In DNA, the CDR3 is TGCGCCAGCAGCCGGACTATTCAAGATACGCAGTATTTT. It codes for CASSRTIQDTQYF.

This sequence joins TRBV27 and TRBJ1-5, with 8 bases lining up with TRBD1. V shed 5 bases, J shed 8 bases, and the junction held 8 bases outside the gene matches. Germline-derived CDR1 and CDR2 are MNHEY and SMNVEV (reference sequence). The CDR3 has 14 amino acids. The CDR3 nucleotides read TGTGCCAGCAGTCCGGACAGGGCCTCGAAGCCCCAGCATTTT. It specifies CASSPDRASKPQHF.

The chain employs TRBV7-2 and TRBJ2-5; D ambiguous. Trimming pared 1 base from V and 6 bases from J, leaving 6 bases between. CDR3 length equals 12 residues. CDR1 is SGHTA and CDR2 is FQGNSA in the germline V gene. The CDR3 loop reads CASSLGGQTQYF. The CDR3 region has the DNA TGTGCCAGCAGCTTAGGCGGACAGACCCAGTACTTC.

This clonotype was observed many times. The chain recombines TRBV2 with TRBJ1-2; the match to TRBD1 covers 10 bases. The V segment lost 4 bases and the J segment 7 bases; nucleotides outside the gene matches: 6. This CDR3 region has 14 residues. CDR1 is SNHLY and CDR2 is FYNNEI in the germline V gene. In DNA, the CDR3 is TGTGCCAGCAGTGTAGGACAGGGGGAGTTTGGCTACACCTTC. Its translation is CASSVGQGEFGYTF.